These 18 T cell receptor beta chains originate from one sample sequenced in a study of blood T cell repertoires in COVID-19. The table came from immunoSEQ multiplex PCR; TCRdb's copy has only in-frame clones and leaves some out. The table lists over 250,000 clones, about 89% of them singletons. Sequencing was carried out using peripheral blood. These receptors came from a woman in her fifties or sixties with acute or convalescent COVID-19.

There are a few counts of this clone. This chain links TRBV4-1 with TRBJ1-3, with D maybe TRBD1 (6 bases). Germline assignment: CDR1 MGHRA and CDR2 YSYEKL. Trimming pared 1 base from V and 0 bases from J, leaving 13 bases between. The length of the CDR3 is 17 residues. CDR3 sequence (DNA): TGCGCCAGCAGCCAAGGGTTGGGGGCCATCTCTGGAAACACCATATATTTT. Amino acid sequence: CASSQGLGAISGNTIYF.

The gene calls are TRBV4-1 and TRBJ1-1, with D tentatively TRBD1 (6 bases). Germline V lookup: CDR1 MGHRA, CDR2 YSYEKL. The CDR3 has 16 residues. V was trimmed by 2 bases and J by 4 bases, leaving 17 bases between them. CDR3 coding DNA: TGCGCCAGCAGCCAAAAACGGGGGGCAATAGGCACTGAAGCTTTCTTT. Translated: CASSQKRGAIGTEAFF.

The chain uses TRBV5-6 and TRBJ2-1, with 9 bases matching TRBD1. The CDR3 loop spans 16 amino acids. V trimming: 3 bases; J trimming: 5 bases; junction bases outside the gene matches: 9. Germline V gene lookup returns CDR1 SGHDT and CDR2 YYEEEE. DNA of the CDR3: TGTGCCAGCAGCTCCTCCGGGACAGGGATTCACAATGAGCAGTTCTTC. Its protein is CASSSSGTGIHNEQFF.

This clone was detected only once. The gene calls are TRBV28 and TRBJ1-1, with 7 bases that match TRBD1. There are 14 residues in the CDR3. Germline trimming cut 2 bases from V and 4 bases from J; bases unmatched to any gene: 4. Germline loops: CDR1 MDHEN, CDR2 SYDVKM. CDR3 residues: CASSLIGGPTEAFF. The CDR3 nucleotides read TGTGCCAGCAGTTTAATAGGGGGCCCCACTGAAGCTTTCTTT.

This chain joins TRBV20-1 and TRBJ2-7; the D gene is possibly TRBD1 (6 bases). The CDR3 totals 10 residues. From germline, CDR1 is DFQATT and CDR2 SNEGSKA (reference sequence). V gave up 6 bases and J gave up 6 bases, with 9 bases separating them. In DNA form, the CDR3 reads TGCAGTGCGGAGGACAGCGAGCAGTACTTC. This translates into CSAEDSEQYF.

The rearrangement joins TRBV4-1 to TRBJ1-2; unclear D gene. V was trimmed by 6 bases and J by 2 bases, leaving 13 bases between them. Germline V gene lookup returns CDR1 MGHRA and CDR2 YSYEKL. This CDR3 contains 14 residues. The DNA for the CDR3 is TGCGCCAGCAGTCGTTTATTCCGGAACTATGGCTACACCTTC. As protein: CASSRLFRNYGYTF.

The V and J genes are TRBV6-5 and TRBJ2-7, with 7 bases identical to TRBD1. Germline-derived CDR1 and CDR2 are MNHEY and SVGAGI. The trim removed 6 bases at V and 5 bases at J, leaving 4 bases unmatched. CDR3 length: 12 residues. CDR3: CASRTGSNEQYF. As DNA, the CDR3 is TGTGCCAGCAGGACAGGGAGCAACGAGCAGTACTTC.

This sequence joins TRBV9 and TRBJ2-2, with no clear D. CDR1 is SGDLS, CDR2 YYNGEE, per germline. V was clipped by 4 bases and J by 0 bases, with 13 bases between them. The CDR3 is 16 residues long. CDR3 coding DNA: TGTGCCAGCAGCACCCGACAATTCGCGAACACCGGGGAGCTGTTTTTT. It is translated as CASSTRQFANTGELFF.

The chain combines TRBV5-1 with TRBJ1-3, with unresolved D. From germline, CDR1 is SGHRS and CDR2 YFSETQ. V was clipped by 0 bases and J by 0 bases, with 7 bases between them. The CDR3 loop spans 15 amino acids. The DNA for the CDR3 is TGCGCCAGCAGCTTGGACAGTACCTCTGGAAACACCATATATTTT. It yields the protein CASSLDSTSGNTIYF.

This clone showed up just a few times. In DNA, the CDR3 is TGCGCCAGCAGCCGAGGGACTGGCCTGGGGCAGTACTTC. Protein sequence: CASSRGTGLGQYF. The chain links TRBV5-1 to TRBJ2-7, with D possibly matching TRBD2 (6 bases). The CDR3 spans 13 residues. Germline V gene data show CDR1 as SGHRS and CDR2 as YFSETQ. The ends were cut back, 4 bases at V and 9 bases at J, with 17 bases in the middle.

This chain joins TRBV5-1 and TRBJ2-2; TRBD2 aligns across 7 bases. This CDR3 has 17 residues. With V trimmed by 0 bases and J by 6 bases, 11 bases remained unmatched. CDR1 and CDR2 (germline): SGHRS, YFSETQ. CDR3 DNA sequence: TGCGCCAGCAGCTTGGGCCGGTGGGAGCGGGACCCCGGGGAGCTGTTTTTT. Translation: CASSLGRWERDPGELFF.

The chain carries TRBV28 and TRBJ1-2, with 9 bases matching TRBD1. V dropped 8 bases and J dropped 8; count of bases not matched to a gene: 9. This CDR3 comprises 13 residues. Germline V gene lookup returns CDR1 MDHEN and CDR2 SYDVKM. The CDR3 protein is CASAGTGSWGYTF. The CDR3 coding sequence is TGTGCCAGCGCGGGGACAGGGTCTTGGGGCTACACCTTC.

This clone was seen a single time. The V and J genes are TRBV4-1 and TRBJ2-3; the D gene is possibly TRBD2 (6 bases). The V gene lost 4 bases and the J gene lost 4 bases, with 15 bases spanning the gap. Germline CDR1 reads MGHRA; CDR2 reads YSYEKL. The CDR3 contains 15 residues. Here the CDR3 reads CASSRQERASDTQYF. CDR3 nucleotides: TGCGCCAGCAGCCGGCAGGAGCGGGCCTCAGATACGCAGTATTTT.

The CDR3 sequence: CATSDPSGSPYNEQFF. In DNA, the CDR3 is TGTGCCACCAGTGACCCTAGCGGGAGTCCGTACAATGAGCAGTTCTTC. The chain carries TRBV24-1 and TRBJ2-1; 10 nucleotides line up with TRBD2. V trimming: 4 bases; J trimming: 4 bases; junction bases outside the gene matches: 6. Germline-derived CDR1 and CDR2 are KGHDR and SFDVKD. CDR3 length: 16 amino acids.

V and J are TRBV18 and TRBJ2-7, with D perhaps TRBD2 (5 bases). The CDR3 has 13 residues. V lost 2 bases and J 3 bases, leaving 8 bases between the germline ends. Germline values: CDR1 KGHSH, CDR2 LQKENI. CDR3 DNA: TGTGCCAGCTCACCAGGAGGCTTCTACGAGCAGTACTTC. It is translated as CASSPGGFYEQYF.

As regards this clone: Other DNA sequences within the sample encode an identical CDR3. V gene TRBV6-5 combines with J gene TRBJ1-3; D is perhaps TRBD1 (5 bases). Trimming took off 2 bases at V and 4 bases at J, with 6 bases between the two ends. The CDR3 has 13 amino acids. In germline, CDR1 is MNHEY, CDR2 SVGAGI. DNA for the CDR3: TGTGCCAGCAGTTACGACAGAGGAAACACCATATATTTT. Protein: CASSYDRGNTIYF.

V gene TRBV14 combines with J gene TRBJ1-6; D is perhaps TRBD1 (6 bases). Looked up from germline, CDR1 is SGHDN and CDR2 is FVKESK. V was trimmed by 0 bases and J by 3 bases, leaving 6 bases between them. The CDR3 is 15 residues long. Here the CDR3 DNA reads TGTGCCAGCAGCCAAGACAGGGGCTATAATTCACCCCTCCACTTT. Its translation: CASSQDRGYNSPLHF.

This clone was counted between two and nine times. This chain links TRBV3-1 (or the pseudogene TRBV3-2) with TRBJ1-2; 10 bases map to TRBD1. The germline gives CDR1 LGHDT, CDR2 YNNKEL (reference sequence). CDR3 length equals 14 residues. Trimming at V came to 1 base and at J to 5 bases, leaving 1 base not matched to a gene. The CDR3 loop reads CASSQGQGAYGYTF. The DNA for the CDR3 is TGTGCCAGCAGCCAAGGACAGGGGGCGTATGGCTACACCTTC.